The clone carrying this T cell receptor beta chain has more than one count but fewer than ten. The target antigen is unknown. The second PCR ran roughly 6 to 11 cycles with a sample-barcoded 5' primer and J-beta primers. Using its own MiXCR run on the 5' RACE reads, TCRdb lists one record per CDR3 protein. The sample contains around 800,000 distinct CDR3 sequences, about 42% of which appear only once. This entry belongs to a study of blood T cells in healthy people across ages. Whole-study findings and limits: Investigators viewed diversity estimates from one million T cells as underestimates, the study reported.

The CDR3 covers 14 residues. In germline, CDR1 is SGHRS, CDR2 YFSETQ. Deletions cut 4 bases from V and 9 bases from J, with 17 bases between. Ranging in age from about 6 to 100, the donors were healthy Caucasian individuals from Russia. What was sequenced was blood. This chain uses TRBV5-1 with TRBJ2-1; D is undetermined. This receptor was obtained from a man in his 60s in good health. CDR3 nucleotide sequence: TGCGCCAGCAGCCACGGCGAGCTATTGCTTGAGCAGTTCTTC. It translates to CASSHGELLLEQFF.